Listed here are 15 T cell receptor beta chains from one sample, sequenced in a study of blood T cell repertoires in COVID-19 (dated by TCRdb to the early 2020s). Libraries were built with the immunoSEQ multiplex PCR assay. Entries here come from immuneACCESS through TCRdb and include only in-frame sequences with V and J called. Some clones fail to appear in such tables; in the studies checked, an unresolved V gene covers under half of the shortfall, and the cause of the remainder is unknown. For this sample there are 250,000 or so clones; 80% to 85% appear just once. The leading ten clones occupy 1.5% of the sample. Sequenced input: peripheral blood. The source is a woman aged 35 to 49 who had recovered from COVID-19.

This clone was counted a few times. In DNA, the CDR3 is TGTGCCAGCAGCGCGGGGCAGGTCGGTTCACCCCTCCACTTT. This translates into CASSAGQVGSPLHF. The V gene is TRBV5-4, the J gene TRBJ1-6, with D possibly TRBD1 on 5 matching bases. The CDR3 is 14 residues long. V lost 4 bases, J lost 9 bases, and 14 bases lay in between. CDR1 and CDR2 (germline): SGHNT, YYREEE (reference sequence).

CDR3 residues: CASRPGQVGYEQYF. DNA for the CDR3: TGCGCCAGCAGACCGGGACAGGTGGGGTACGAGCAGTACTTC. The chain joins TRBV5-1 to TRBJ2-7, with TRBD1 matching over 8 bases. Losses at the gene ends were 5 bases for V and 4 bases for J; bases not matched to a gene: 8. This CDR3 region has 14 residues. Germline V CDR1 and CDR2: SGHRS, YFSETQ.

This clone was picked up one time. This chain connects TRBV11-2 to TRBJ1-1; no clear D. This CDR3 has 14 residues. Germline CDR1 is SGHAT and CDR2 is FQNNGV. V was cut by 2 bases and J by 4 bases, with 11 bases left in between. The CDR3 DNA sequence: TGTGCCAGCAGCTTATTCGAGGGAGGCACTGAAGCTTTCTTT. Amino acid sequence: CASSLFEGGTEAFF. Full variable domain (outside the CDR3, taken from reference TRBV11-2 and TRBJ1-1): EAGVAQSPRYKIIEKRQSVAFWCNPISGHATLYWYQQILGQGPKLLIQFQNNGVVDDSQLPKDRFSAERLKGVDSTLKIQPAKLEDSAVYLCASSLFEGGTEAFFGQGTRLTVV.

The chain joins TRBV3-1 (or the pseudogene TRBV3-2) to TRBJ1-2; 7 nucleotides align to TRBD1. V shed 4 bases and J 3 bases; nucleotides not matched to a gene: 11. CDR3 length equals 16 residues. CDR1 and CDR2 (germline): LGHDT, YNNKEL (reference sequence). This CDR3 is CASSPWTGATYYGYTF. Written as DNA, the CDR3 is TGTGCCAGCAGCCCATGGACAGGCGCTACCTACTATGGCTACACCTTC.

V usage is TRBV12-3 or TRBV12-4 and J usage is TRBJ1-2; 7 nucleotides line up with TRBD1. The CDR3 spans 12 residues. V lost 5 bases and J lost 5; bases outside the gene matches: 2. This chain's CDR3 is CASSPGQYGYTF. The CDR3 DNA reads TGTGCCAGCAGTCCGGGACAGTATGGCTACACCTTC.

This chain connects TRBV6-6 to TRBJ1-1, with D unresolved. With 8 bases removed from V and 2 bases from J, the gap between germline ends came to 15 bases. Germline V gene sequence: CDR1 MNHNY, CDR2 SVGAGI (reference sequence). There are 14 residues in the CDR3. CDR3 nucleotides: TGTGCCAGCGGAAACAGCCAACCCAACACTGAAGCTTTCTTT. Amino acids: CASGNSQPNTEAFF.

The CDR3, as DNA: TGTGCCAGCAGTGATCAGTGGAGCGGGGACTATGGCTACACCTTC. This codes for CASSDQWSGDYGYTF. The chain couples TRBV28 to TRBJ1-2; no reliable D call. From germline, CDR1 is MDHEN and CDR2 SYDVKM. The V gene lost 5 bases and the J gene lost 3 bases, with 16 bases spanning the gap. This CDR3 region has 15 residues.

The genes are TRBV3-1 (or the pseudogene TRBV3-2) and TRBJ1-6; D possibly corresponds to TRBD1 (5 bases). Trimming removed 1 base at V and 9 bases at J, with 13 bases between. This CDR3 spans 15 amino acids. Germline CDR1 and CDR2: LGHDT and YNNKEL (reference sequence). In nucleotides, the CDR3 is TGTGCCAGCAGCCAAGCCGGGGGAATTGGTTCACCCCTCCACTTT. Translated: CASSQAGGIGSPLHF.

The CDR3 spells CATSRDYADNEQFF. As DNA, the CDR3 is TGTGCCACCAGCAGAGATTACGCGGACAATGAGCAGTTCTTC. The V gene is TRBV15, the J gene TRBJ2-1; D call uncertain. The CDR3 contains 14 residues. Trimming removed 0 bases from V and 5 bases from J, with 8 bases in between. Germline V gives CDR1 LNHNV, CDR2 YYDKDF (reference sequence).

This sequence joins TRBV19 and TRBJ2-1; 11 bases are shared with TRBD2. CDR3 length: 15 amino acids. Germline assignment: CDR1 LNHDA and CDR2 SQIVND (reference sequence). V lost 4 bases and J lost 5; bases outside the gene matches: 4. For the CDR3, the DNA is TGTGCCAGTAGTAATCTAGCGGGGGGAAACAATGAGCAGTTCTTC. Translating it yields CASSNLAGGNNEQFF.

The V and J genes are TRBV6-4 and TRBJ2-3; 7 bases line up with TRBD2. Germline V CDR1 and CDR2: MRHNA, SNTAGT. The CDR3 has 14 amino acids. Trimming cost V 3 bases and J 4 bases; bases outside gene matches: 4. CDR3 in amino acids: CASSEQGGADTQYF. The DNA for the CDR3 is TGTGCCAGCAGTGAGCAGGGAGGGGCAGATACGCAGTATTTT.

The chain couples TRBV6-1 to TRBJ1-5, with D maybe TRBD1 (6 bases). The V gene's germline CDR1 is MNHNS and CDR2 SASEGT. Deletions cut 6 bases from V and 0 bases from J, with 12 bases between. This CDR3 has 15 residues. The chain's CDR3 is CASRPGQYSNQPQHF. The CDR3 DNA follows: TGTGCCAGCAGACCCGGACAGTATAGCAATCAGCCCCAGCATTTT.

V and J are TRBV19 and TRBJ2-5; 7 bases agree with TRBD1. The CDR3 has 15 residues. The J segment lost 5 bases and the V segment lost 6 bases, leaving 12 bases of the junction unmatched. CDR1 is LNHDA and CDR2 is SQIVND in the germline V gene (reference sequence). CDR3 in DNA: TGTGCCAGTAGCATTACGACAGGGTTTACGGAGACCCAGTACTTC. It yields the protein CASSITTGFTETQYF.

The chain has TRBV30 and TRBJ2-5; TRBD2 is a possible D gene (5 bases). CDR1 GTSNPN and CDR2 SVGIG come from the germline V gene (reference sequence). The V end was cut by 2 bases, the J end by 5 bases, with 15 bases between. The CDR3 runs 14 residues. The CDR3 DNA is TGTGCCTGGAGTCGTGGAGGTCCCAGGGAGACCCAGTACTTC. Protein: CAWSRGGPRETQYF.

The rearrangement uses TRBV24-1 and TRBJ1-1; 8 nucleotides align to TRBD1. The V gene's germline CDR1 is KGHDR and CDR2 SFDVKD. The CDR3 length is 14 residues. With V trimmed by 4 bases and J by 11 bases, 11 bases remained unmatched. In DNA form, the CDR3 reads TGTGCCACCAGTGAGCCGGGACAGGCAAGGGGGGCTTTCTTT. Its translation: CATSEPGQARGAFF.